This TCR beta chain was recovered during a study of pediatric ulcerative colitis. Looking at the study overall: Most patients had pancolitis, and two had left-sided colitis.

Points from the study as a whole: Blood-derived T cells may be present in rectal pinch biopsies. Blood-rectal clonal overlap within each person was significantly higher in ulcerative colitis patients than controls.

The rectum was sampled with one to two pinch biopsies at colonoscopy. The junction had 8 bases not matched to a gene; V was cut back by 4 bases and J by 0 bases. Germline-derived CDR1 and CDR2 are LNHDA and SQIVND (reference sequence). The CDR3 length is 17 residues. This clone was seen just once. Antigen unknown. Each sample received Survey-level depth of up to 500,000 reads. Data came from immunoSEQ multiplex PCR; TCRdb stores just in-frame clones and leaves some out. The sample has more than 35,000 clones; 60% to 75% are singletons. The sequencing sample was made of gut tissue. The receptor was isolated from a boy between 10 and 17 years old with moderate ulcerative colitis. V is TRBV19 and J is TRBJ1-4; TRBD1 matches 7 bases. The DNA for the CDR3 is TGTGCCAGTAGTAACAGGGGAGGGCCCTCAACTAATGAAAAACTGTTTTTT. Translated: CASSNRGGPSTNEKLFF.